This T cell receptor beta chain was documented in a study of breast tumors, draining lymph nodes, adjacent tissues (dated by TCRdb to 2016 to 2018). Notes on the research overall: TCR beta repertoires were compared across tumor, adjacent nontumor tissue and axillary lymph nodes obtained from breast cancer patients. The study was designed to assess the relationships and possible T-cell exchange between tumor, surrounding tissue and draining lymph node repertoires in human breast cancer.

As concerns this clonotype: This clone's antigen is unknown. Within one base of it there is no much larger clone, and no base qualities were kept.

Lymph node samples came from the axillary draining lymph nodes of breast cancer patients. TCRdb lists the instrument as Illumina HiSeq 2000. TCR beta chain libraries were generated by multiplex PCR amplification. The amplified TCR beta chain products were analyzed by high-throughput sequencing. Using fastp trimming at Q25 and MiXCR clonotype assembly, TCRdb reanalyzed the public sequencing data and kept in-frame beta chains. CDR3 protein duplicates are merged, each entry listing the most common genes and DNA. Present in this sample are 180,000 or so distinct CDR3 sequences, 31% of which were seen just once. The leading ten clones occupy approximately 4.3% of the sample. General study outcomes and caveats: The similarity between tumor and nontumor tissue repertoires was significantly greater in luminal-like breast cancer than in basal-like breast cancer. T-cell repertoire diversity in tumors was found to be lower than in lymph nodes but higher than in nontumor tissue, and preferential V and J gene usage was observed. The data were considered consistent with most tumor T cells being derived from the lymph node and subsequently expanding within tumor tissue. Rather than being directly demonstrated, the conclusion that tumor T cells originate in lymph nodes was presented as consistent with a hypothesis.

This receptor was identified in a female donor with breast cancer. Some clones in this sample may be carry-over from other donors' samples. The sequenced sample consisted of axillary lymph node tissue.

CDR3 loop: CASSAKGRVGGYTF. The DNA sequence follows: TGTGCCAGCAGTGCTAAAGGGCGCGTAGGGGGCTACACCTTC. The chain links TRBV25-1 with TRBJ1-2; the D gene cannot be named for sure. From a lookup of the germline V gene, CDR1 and CDR2 are MGHDK and SYGVNS. The CDR3 covers 14 residues, taking in both the cysteine and the phenylalanine. Only the CDR3 portion is preserved as DNA: 42 bases, with reading frame beginning at the first base. The junction shows trimming of 4 bases on V and 8 bases on J, plus 17 bases between the germline ends.